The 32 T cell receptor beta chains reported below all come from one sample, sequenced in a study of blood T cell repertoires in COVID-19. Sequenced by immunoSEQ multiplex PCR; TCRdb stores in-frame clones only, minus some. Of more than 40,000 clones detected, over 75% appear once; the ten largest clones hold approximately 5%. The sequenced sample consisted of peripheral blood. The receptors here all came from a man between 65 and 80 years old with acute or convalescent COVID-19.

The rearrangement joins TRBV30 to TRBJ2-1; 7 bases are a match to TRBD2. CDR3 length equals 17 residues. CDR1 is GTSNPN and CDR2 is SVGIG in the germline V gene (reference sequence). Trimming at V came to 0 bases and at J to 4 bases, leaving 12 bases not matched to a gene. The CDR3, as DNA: TGTGCCTGGAGTGTGAGCGGGGTCCCGGGTAAATACAATGAGCAGTTCTTC. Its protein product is CAWSVSGVPGKYNEQFF.

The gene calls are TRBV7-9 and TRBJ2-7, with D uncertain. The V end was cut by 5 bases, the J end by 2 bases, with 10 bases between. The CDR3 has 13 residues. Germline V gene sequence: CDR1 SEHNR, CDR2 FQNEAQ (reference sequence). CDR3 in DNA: TGTGCCAGCAGCCCTCCCGCTACCTACGAGCAGTACTTC. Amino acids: CASSPPATYEQYF.

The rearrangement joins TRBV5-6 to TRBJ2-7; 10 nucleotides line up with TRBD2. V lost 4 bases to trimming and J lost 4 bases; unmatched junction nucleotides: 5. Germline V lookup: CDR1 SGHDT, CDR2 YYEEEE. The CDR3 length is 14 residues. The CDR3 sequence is CASSPGTSEYEQYF. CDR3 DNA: TGTGCCAGCAGCCCCGGGACTAGCGAATACGAGCAGTACTTC. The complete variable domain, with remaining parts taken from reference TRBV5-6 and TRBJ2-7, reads DAGVTQSPTHLIKTRGQQVTLRCSPKSGHDTVSWYQQALGQGPQFIFQYYEEEERQRGNFPDRFSGHQFPNYSSELNVNALLLGDSALYLCASSPGTSEYEQYFGPGTRLTVT.

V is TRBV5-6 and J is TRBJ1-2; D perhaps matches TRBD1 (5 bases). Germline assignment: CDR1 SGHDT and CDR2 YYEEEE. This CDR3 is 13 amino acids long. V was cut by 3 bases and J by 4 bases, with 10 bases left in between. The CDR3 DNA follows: TGTGCCAGCAGCTCCCGGGGGGGCTATGGCTACACCTTC. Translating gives CASSSRGGYGYTF.

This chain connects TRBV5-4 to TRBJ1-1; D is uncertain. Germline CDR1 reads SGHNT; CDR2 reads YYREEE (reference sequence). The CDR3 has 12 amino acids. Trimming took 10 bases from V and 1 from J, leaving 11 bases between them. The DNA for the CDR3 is TGTGCCGCCGGCGACAAGAACACTGAAGCTTTCTTT. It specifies CAAGDKNTEAFF.

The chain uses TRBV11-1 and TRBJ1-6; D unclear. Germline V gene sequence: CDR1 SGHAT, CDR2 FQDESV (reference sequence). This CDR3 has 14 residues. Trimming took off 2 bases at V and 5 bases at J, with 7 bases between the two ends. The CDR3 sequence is CASSLPQNNSPLHF. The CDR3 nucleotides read TGTGCCAGCAGCTTACCACAGAATAATTCACCCCTCCACTTT.

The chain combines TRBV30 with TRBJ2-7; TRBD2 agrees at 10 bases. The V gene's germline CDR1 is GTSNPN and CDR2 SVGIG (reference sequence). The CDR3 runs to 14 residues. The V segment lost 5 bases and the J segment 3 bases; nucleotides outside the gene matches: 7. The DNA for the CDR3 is TGTGCCTGGTCGACTAGCGGGCCACGCTACGAGCAGTACTTC. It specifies CAWSTSGPRYEQYF.

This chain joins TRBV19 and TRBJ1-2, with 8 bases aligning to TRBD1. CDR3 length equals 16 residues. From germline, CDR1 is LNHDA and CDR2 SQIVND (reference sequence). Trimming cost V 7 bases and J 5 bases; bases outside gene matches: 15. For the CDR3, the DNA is TGTGCCAGTACCCCTCAGGGGCAGGGGGCTGGATATGGCTACACCTTC. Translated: CASTPQGQGAGYGYTF.

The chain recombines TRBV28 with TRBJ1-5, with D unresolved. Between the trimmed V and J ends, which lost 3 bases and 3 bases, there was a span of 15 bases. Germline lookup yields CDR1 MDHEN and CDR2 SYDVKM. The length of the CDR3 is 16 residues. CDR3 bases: TGTGCCAGCAGTTTCTCCGGCCGGGGTGACAATCAGCCCCAGCATTTT. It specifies CASSFSGRGDNQPQHF.

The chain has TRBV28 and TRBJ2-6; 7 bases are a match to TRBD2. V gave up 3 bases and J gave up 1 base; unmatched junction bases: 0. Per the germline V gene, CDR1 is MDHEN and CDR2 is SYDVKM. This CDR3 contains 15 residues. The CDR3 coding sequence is TGTGCCAGCAGTTTGGGGGGGTCTGGGGCCAACGTCCTGACTTTC. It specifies CASSLGGSGANVLTF.

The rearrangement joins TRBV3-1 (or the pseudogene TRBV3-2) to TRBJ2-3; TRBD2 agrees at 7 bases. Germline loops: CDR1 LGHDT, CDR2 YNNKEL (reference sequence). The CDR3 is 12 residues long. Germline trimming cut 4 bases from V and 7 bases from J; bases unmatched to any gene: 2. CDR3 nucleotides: TGTGCCAGCAGCCGGGGGGGGAATACGCAGTATTTT. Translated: CASSRGGNTQYF.

CDR3 region: CASSRVNQVTDTQYF. The CDR3 bases are TGTGCCAGCTCACGAGTGAACCAAGTTACAGATACGCAGTATTTT. The chain uses TRBV18 and TRBJ2-3; D is uncertain. The CDR3 has 15 amino acids. The V and J ends lost 4 bases and 3 bases respectively, with 14 bases between them. Germline CDR1 KGHSH, CDR2 LQKENI.

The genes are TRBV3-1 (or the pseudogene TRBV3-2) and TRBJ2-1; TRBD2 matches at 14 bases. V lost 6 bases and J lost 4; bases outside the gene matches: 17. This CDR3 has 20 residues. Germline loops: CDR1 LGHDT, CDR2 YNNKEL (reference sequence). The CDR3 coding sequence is TGTGCCAGCAGTTCAATTTCCCGGACTAGCGGGGGGTCGGGGTACAATGAGCAGTTCTTC. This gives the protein CASSSISRTSGGSGYNEQFF.

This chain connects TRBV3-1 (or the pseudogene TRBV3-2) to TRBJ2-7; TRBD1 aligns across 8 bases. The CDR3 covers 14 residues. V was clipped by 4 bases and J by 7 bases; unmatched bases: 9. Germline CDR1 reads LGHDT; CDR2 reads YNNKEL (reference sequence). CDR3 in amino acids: CASSLQGALEEQYF. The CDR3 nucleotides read TGTGCCAGCAGCCTCCAGGGGGCCTTAGAGGAGCAGTACTTC.

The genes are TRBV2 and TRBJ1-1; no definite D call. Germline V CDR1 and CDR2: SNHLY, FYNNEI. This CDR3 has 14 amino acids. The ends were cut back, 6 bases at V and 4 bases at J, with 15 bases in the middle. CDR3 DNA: TGTGCCAGCAGACTTCTCGGGGAACTCACTGAAGCTTTCTTT. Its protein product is CASRLLGELTEAFF.

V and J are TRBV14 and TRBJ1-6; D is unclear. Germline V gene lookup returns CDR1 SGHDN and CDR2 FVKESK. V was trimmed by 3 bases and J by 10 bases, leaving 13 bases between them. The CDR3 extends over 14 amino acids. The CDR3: CASSQTFSGSPLHF. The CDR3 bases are TGTGCCAGCAGCCAGACCTTCTCGGGGTCACCCCTCCACTTT.

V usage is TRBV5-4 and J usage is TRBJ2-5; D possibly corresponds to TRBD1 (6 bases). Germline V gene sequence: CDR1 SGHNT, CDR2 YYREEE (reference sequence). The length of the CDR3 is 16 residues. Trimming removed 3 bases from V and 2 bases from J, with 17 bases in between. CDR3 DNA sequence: TGTGCCAGCAGCTCTACAGGGTTTGGCGCTCAAGAGACCCAGTACTTC. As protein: CASSSTGFGAQETQYF.

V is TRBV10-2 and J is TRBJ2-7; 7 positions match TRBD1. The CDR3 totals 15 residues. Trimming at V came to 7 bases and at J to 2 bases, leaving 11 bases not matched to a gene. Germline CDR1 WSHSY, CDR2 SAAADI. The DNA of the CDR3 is TGCGCCAGCAACCCTACTTTACAGGGGACCTACGAGCAGTACTTC. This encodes CASNPTLQGTYEQYF.

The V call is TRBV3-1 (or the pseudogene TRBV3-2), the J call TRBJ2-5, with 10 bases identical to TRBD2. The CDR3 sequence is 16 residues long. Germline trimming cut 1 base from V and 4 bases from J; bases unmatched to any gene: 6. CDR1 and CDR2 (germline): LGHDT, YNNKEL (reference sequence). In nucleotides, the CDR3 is TGTGCCAGCAGCCAAGGTTCTGTAGCGGGGGGAGAGACCCAGTACTTC. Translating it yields CASSQGSVAGGETQYF.

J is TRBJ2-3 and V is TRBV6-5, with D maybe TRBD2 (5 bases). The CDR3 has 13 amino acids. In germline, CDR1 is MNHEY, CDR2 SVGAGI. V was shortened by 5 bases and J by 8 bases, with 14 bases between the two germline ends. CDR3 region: CASSPLGRGTQYF. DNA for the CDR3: TGTGCCAGCAGTCCTCTTGGCCGGGGTACGCAGTATTTT.

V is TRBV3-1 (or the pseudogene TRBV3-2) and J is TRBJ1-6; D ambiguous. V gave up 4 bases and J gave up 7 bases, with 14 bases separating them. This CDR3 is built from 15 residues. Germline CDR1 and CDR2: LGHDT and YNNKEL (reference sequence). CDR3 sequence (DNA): TGTGCCAGCAGCCCCTTAGGTGGCGGCAATTCACCCCTCCACTTT. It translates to CASSPLGGGNSPLHF.

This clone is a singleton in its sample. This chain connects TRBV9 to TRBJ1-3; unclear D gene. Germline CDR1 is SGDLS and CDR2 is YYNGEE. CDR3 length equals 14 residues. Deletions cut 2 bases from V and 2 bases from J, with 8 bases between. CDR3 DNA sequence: TGTGCCAGCAGCGTGGGAGCGGCTGGAAACACCATATATTTT. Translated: CASSVGAAGNTIYF.

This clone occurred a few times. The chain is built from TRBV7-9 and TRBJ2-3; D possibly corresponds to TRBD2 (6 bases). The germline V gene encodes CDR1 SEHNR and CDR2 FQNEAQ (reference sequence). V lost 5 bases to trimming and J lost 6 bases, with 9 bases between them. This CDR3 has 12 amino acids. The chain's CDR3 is CASSPEGDTQYF. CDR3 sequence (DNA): TGTGCCAGCAGCCCGGAGGGGGATACGCAGTATTTT.

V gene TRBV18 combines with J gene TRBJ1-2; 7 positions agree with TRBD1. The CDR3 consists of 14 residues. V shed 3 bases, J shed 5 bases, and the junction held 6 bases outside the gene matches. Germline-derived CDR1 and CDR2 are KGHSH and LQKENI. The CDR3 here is CASSPVPTGYGYTF. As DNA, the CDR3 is TGTGCCAGCTCACCCGTACCGACAGGGTATGGCTACACCTTC.

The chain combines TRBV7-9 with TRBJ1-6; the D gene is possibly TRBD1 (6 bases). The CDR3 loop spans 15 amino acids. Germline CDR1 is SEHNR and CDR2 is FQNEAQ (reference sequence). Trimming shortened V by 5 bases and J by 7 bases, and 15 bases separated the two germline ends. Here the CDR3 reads CASSPRGAGNSPLHF. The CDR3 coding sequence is TGTGCCAGCAGCCCGCGGGGGGCCGGGAATTCACCCCTCCACTTT. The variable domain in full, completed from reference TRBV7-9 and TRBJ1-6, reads DTGVSQNPRHKITKRGQNVTFRCDPISEHNRLYWYRQTLGQGPEFLTYFQNEAQLEKSRLLSDRFSAERPKGSFSTLEIQRTEQGDSAMYLCASSPRGAGNSPLHFGNGTRLTVT.

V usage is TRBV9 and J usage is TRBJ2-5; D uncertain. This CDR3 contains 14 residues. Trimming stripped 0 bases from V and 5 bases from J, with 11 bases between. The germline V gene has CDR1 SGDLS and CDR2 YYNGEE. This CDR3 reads CASSVAGSTETQYF. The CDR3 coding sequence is TGTGCCAGCAGCGTAGCGGGTAGCACGGAGACCCAGTACTTC.

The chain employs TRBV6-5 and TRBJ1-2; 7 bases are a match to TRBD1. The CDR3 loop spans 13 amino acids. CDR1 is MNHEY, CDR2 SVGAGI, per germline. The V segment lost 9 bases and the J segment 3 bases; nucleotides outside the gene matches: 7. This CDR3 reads CASRRDSYYGYTF. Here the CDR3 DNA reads TGTGCCAGTCGACGGGACAGCTACTATGGCTACACCTTC.

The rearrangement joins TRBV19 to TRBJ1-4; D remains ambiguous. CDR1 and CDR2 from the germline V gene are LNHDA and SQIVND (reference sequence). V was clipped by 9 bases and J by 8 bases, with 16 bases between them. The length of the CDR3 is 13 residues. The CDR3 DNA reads TGTGCCAGCCGAGGCGAGTGGAACGAAAAACTGTTTTTT. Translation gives CASRGEWNEKLFF.

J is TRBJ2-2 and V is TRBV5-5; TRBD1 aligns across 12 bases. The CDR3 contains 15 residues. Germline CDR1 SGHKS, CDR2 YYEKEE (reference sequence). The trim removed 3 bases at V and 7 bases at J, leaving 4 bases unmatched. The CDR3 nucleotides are TGTGCCAGCAGCTCGGGACAGGGGGCGTTCGGGGAGCTGTTTTTT. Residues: CASSSGQGAFGELFF.

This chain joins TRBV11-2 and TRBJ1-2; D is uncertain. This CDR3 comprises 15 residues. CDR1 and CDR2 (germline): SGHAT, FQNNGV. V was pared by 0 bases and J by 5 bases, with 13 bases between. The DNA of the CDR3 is TGTGCCAGCAGCTTAGATGGCCCCACGGGTTATGGCTACACCTTC. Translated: CASSLDGPTGYGYTF.

The CDR3 nucleotides read TGTGCCTGGAGCACACTAGATACCTCAGGGACCCAGTACTTC. It translates to CAWSTLDTSGTQYF. V is TRBV30 and J is TRBJ2-5; maybe TRBD2 (5 bases). The germline V and J ends were trimmed by 3 bases and 7 bases, with 18 bases remaining between them. Germline loops: CDR1 GTSNPN, CDR2 SVGIG (reference sequence). The CDR3 spans 14 residues.

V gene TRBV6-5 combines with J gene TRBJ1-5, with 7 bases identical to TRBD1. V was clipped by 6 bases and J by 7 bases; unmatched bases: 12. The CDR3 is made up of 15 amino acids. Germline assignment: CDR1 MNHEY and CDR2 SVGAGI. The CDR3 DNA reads TGTGCCAGCAGCCCCACCCGGACAGGTCCCCAGCCCCAGCATTTT. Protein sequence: CASSPTRTGPQPQHF.